This TCR beta chain was captured by sequencing in a study of blood T cell repertoires in COVID-19. Trimming cost V 6 bases and J 0 bases, with 13 bases left between them. Germline lookup yields CDR1 MDHEN and CDR2 SYDVKM. CDR3 size: 15 residues. Sequencing used immunoSEQ multiplex PCR; TCRdb keeps in-frame clones, though not all of them. Of 250,000 or so clones in the sample, approximately 86% were seen once. The source of this sequence is a human donor in a cohort sampled during active COVID-19. The specimen sequenced was peripheral blood. V is TRBV28 and J is TRBJ2-3, with D tentatively TRBD2 (5 bases). The CDR3 nucleotides are TGTGCCAGCAGCCTTAGCGCCTCTAGCACAGATACGCAGTATTTT. Translation gives CASSLSASSTDTQYF.